A selection of T cell receptor beta chains follows, all from one sample in a study of cytomegalovirus exposure and HLA in healthy donors. Repertoires were generated with immunoSEQ multiplex PCR, while TCRdb's copy carries only in-frame clones and drops some. The table records 150,000 to 200,000 clones, around 90% of them present only once. The sample comprised PBMCs. These receptors were obtained from a woman aged 18-29 years in good health and CMV-seronegative. Both conserved end residues are part of each CDR3. The D gene is left open where the match is weak. Clone size appears in some rows only: once, few, many, or a class for an expanded clone.

-	few	TRBV15	TRBJ1-1	CATRGTLKDTEAFF	TGTGCCACCAGGGGCACCCTCAAGGACACTGAAGCTTTCTTT
-	-	TRBV7-8	TRBJ1-6	CASSLAGASYNSPLHF	TGTGCCAGCAGCTTAGCGGGGGCCTCTTATAATTCACCCCTCCACTTT
TRBD1	once	TRBV5-4	TRBJ2-1	CASSSDRGHEQFF	TGTGCCAGCAGCTCCGACAGGGGGCATGAGCAGTTCTTC
-	-	TRBV15	TRBJ2-7	CATSPDGGFTYEQYF	TGTGCCACCAGTCCAGACGGAGGCTTTACCTACGAGCAGTACTTC
-	-	TRBV7-9	TRBJ2-3	CASSLLASDTQYF	TGTGCCAGCAGCCTTCTAGCGTCAGATACGCAGTATTTT
TRBD2	-	TRBV5-4	TRBJ2-2	CASARASGGAYSGELFF	TGTGCCAGCGCCCGGGCTAGCGGGGGCGCCTATTCCGGGGAGCTGTTTTTT
TRBD2	-	TRBV19	TRBJ2-3	CASSILAGGSTDTQYF	TGTGCCAGTAGTATACTAGCGGGGGGGTCCACAGATACGCAGTATTTT
TRBD2	-	TRBV30	TRBJ2-1	CAWRRTSGHNEQFF	TGTGCCTGGAGGCGGACTAGCGGACACAATGAGCAGTTCTTC
-	-	TRBV12-5	TRBJ2-5	CASGPGWEIQGAQETQYF	TGTGCTAGTGGTCCGGGCTGGGAAATACAGGGTGCCCAAGAGACCCAGTACTTC
TRBD1	few	TRBV2	TRBJ1-1	CASSVDRGRTEAFF	TGTGCCAGCAGTGTAGACAGGGGAAGAACTGAAGCTTTCTTT
TRBD1	-	TRBV5-1	TRBJ1-1	CASSPGRDRGNMNTEAFF	TGCGCCAGCAGCCCAGGGAGGGACAGGGGAAACATGAACACTGAAGCTTTCTTT
-	-	TRBV5-1	TRBJ2-7	CASSGGVGEQYF	TGCGCCAGCAGCGGCGGGGTTGGCGAGCAGTACTTC
-	-	TRBV19	TRBJ1-4	CASRTPGLSEKLFF	TGTGCCAGCCGGACCCCGGGGTTGAGTGAAAAACTGTTTTTT
-	-	TRBV5-5	TRBJ1-3	CASTSGNGNTIYF	TGTGCCAGCACTTCGGGGAATGGAAACACCATATATTTT
-	-	TRBV7-4	TRBJ1-6	CASSSPPDSPLHF	TGTGCCAGCAGCTCCCCCCCGGATTCACCCCTCCACTTT
-	-	TRBV18	TRBJ2-2	CASSPGSAGSGTGELFF	TGTGCCAGCTCACCAGGTTCCGCGGGATCGGGCACCGGGGAGCTGTTTTTT
-	-	TRBV29-1	TRBJ2-7	CSVRGRLAYEQSF	TGCAGCGTCAGGGGCAGACTCGCCTACGAGCAGTCCTTC
-	-	TRBV27	TRBJ2-7	CASSRQVSGFGQYF	TGTGCCAGCAGTCGACAGGTTTCAGGCTTCGGGCAGTACTTC
-	-	TRBV12-2	TRBJ2-7	CASRLRDLDGDRARGGLDLYEQYF	TGTGCAAGTCGCTTAAGGGACCTAGACGGCGACAGGGCCAGGGGTGGGTTGGACCTTTACGAGCAGTACTTC
TRBD2	-	TRBV10-3	TRBJ2-5	CAISGTRAETQYF	TGTGCCATCAGTGGGACTAGAGCAGAGACCCAGTACTTC
TRBD1	-	TRBV29-1	TRBJ1-4	CSVSPGQHNEKLFF	TGCAGCGTTTCACCGGGACAGCATAATGAAAAACTGTTTTTT
-	-	TRBV2	TRBJ2-7	CASSGRTEQYF	TGTGCCAGCAGCGGGAGAACCGAGCAGTACTTC
-	-	TRBV5-1	TRBJ1-1	CASSLTGDDTEAFF	TGCGCCAGCAGCTTGACAGGTGATGACACTGAAGCTTTCTTT
TRBD2	-	TRBV7-3	TRBJ2-1	CASSSRPLLAGGPNEQFF	TGTGCCAGCAGCTCCCGCCCTCTCCTAGCGGGAGGGCCTAATGAGCAGTTCTTC
-	-	TRBV6-4	TRBJ1-5	CASSDSKVPGGVSNQPQHF	TGTGCCAGCAGTGACTCGAAGGTCCCTGGGGGGGTTAGCAATCAGCCCCAGCATTTT
TRBD1	-	TRBV6-6	TRBJ2-3	CASSPGTVNTDTQYF	TGTGCCAGCAGCCCCGGGACAGTGAACACAGATACGCAGTATTTT
TRBD2	-	TRBV7-6	TRBJ2-3	CASSPSSGGLTDTQYF	TGTGCCAGCAGCCCCTCTAGCGGGGGCCTGACAGATACGCAGTATTTT
-	-	TRBV19	TRBJ1-1	CASSIVTGSTEAFF	TGTGCCAGTAGTATAGTCACAGGGTCGACTGAAGCTTTCTTT
-	-	TRBV29-1	TRBJ2-3	CSVDIPSSGTDTQYF	TGCAGCGTTGATATTCCCTCTAGCGGCACAGATACGCAGTATTTT
-	-	TRBV10-3	TRBJ1-2	CAISEINANYGYTF	TGTGCCATCAGTGAGATAAATGCTAACTATGGCTACACCTTC
TRBD1	few	TRBV4-1	TRBJ1-2	CASSQTTGFYGYTF	TGCGCCAGCAGCCAAACGACAGGGTTCTATGGCTACACCTTC